The TCR beta chain under discussion was sequenced for a study of human T cells and chemical hapten exposure. Looking at the study overall: Diphenylcyclopropenone, dosed weekly to the scalp, was given to patients throughout the roughly 24-week study.

The CDR3 length is 15 residues. Trimming took 7 bases from V and 2 from J; bases not matched to a gene: 5. Regarding time point: patch test 1, 2 weeks after DPC sensitization. Sample treatment: therapeutic diphenylcyclopropenone sensitization with weekly scalp DPC. The library tagged each cDNA molecule with unique molecular identifiers. In the original workflow: With a range of roughly 23,224 to 690,600, the median per sample was 95,638 TCRs. TCRdb reanalysed the RACE reads using MiXCR and keeps one entry per CDR3 protein. TCRdb, rather than the study authors, made the V and J calls. This repertoire shows some 380,000 distinct CDR3 sequences, about 4.8% found once; its top ten account for under 3%.

The sample in question was whole blood, obtained in connection with sensitization to the hapten diphenylcyclopropenone (DPC). The chain joins TRBV12-3 or TRBV12-4 to TRBJ2-5; TRBD2 matches 12 bases. This clonotype was sampled from a woman aged 50 to 65 with alopecia areata. Some clones in this sample may be carry-over from other donors' samples. The CDR3 DNA is TGTGCCAGCACCCTGACTAGCGGGGGACAAGAGACCCAGTACTTC. Translating it yields CASTLTSGGQETQYF.